This record covers a single TCR beta chain. Trimming at V came to 4 bases and at J to 1 base, leaving 2 bases not matched to a gene. CDR1 and CDR2 (germline): GTSNPN, SVGIG (reference sequence). The CDR3 length is 14 residues. This sample was taken from a study of Ad26.COV2.S vaccination and SARS-CoV-2 variants. Indicated treatment: roughly 18 received Ad26.COV2.S at low or high dose, single or two shots; about 5 received placebo; per-sample allocation not given. Day 63 following the first vaccine or placebo injection was when the samples were taken. Assay: immunoSEQ multiplex PCR; the TCRdb copy retains only in-frame clones and omits some. The sample comprises around 300,000 clones, 75% to 90% of which are singletons, and about 10% rests with the top ten.

The TCR was taken from a person aged 18-65 years who received the Ad26.COV2.S COVID-19 vaccine or a placebo. This chain connects TRBV30 to TRBJ2-2; 8 positions match TRBD1. The input for sequencing was peripheral blood, taken in a trial of Ad26.COV2.S vaccine versus placebo. CDR3 sequence reads: CAWTGTGNTGELFF. CDR3 nucleotide sequence: TGTGCCTGGACCGGGACAGGGAACACCGGGGAGCTGTTTTTT.